These 21 T cell receptor beta chains were sequenced from one sample in a study of blood T cell repertoires in COVID-19. Clones were read by immunoSEQ multiplex PCR, and TCRdb kept only the in-frame ones, dropping some. The sample yields about 500,000 clones, approximately 92% seen once. The sequencing sample was made of peripheral blood. The receptors were sampled from a man younger than 30 with COVID-19, enrolled during active disease.

This sequence joins TRBV11-2 and TRBJ1-6; 9 bases are a match to TRBD1. Trimming took 6 bases from V and 6 from J; bases not matched to a gene: 6. CDR3 length: 15 residues. CDR1 and CDR2 from the germline V gene are SGHAT and FQNNGV. CDR3 amino acids: CASRSGTGTNSPLHF. For the CDR3, the DNA is TGTGCCAGCAGGTCGGGGACAGGGACTAATTCACCCCTCCACTTT. Drawing the rest from reference TRBV11-2 and TRBJ1-6, the complete variable domain is EAGVAQSPRYKIIEKRQSVAFWCNPISGHATLYWYQQILGQGPKLLIQFQNNGVVDDSQLPKDRFSAERLKGVDSTLKIQPAKLEDSAVYLCASRSGTGTNSPLHFGNGTRLTVT.

V and J are TRBV29-1 and TRBJ2-7; 7 bases align to TRBD1. Germline CDR1 SQVTM, CDR2 ANQGSEA. This CDR3 comprises 15 residues. Trimming at V came to 6 bases and at J to 2 bases, leaving 13 bases not matched to a gene. The CDR3 loop reads CSVYVPGQSAYEQYF. CDR3 DNA: TGCAGCGTCTACGTCCCGGGACAGTCTGCCTACGAGCAGTACTTC.

The rearrangement joins TRBV6-5 to TRBJ2-2; possible D gene TRBD1, 5 bases. Germline CDR1 is MNHEY and CDR2 is SVGAGI. CDR3 length: 14 amino acids. V lost 6 bases, J lost 2 bases, and 10 bases lay in between. In DNA form, the CDR3 reads TGTGCCAGCAGCCACGACAGAAACACCGGGGAGCTGTTTTTT. Translation: CASSHDRNTGELFF.

The chain carries TRBV19 and TRBJ2-1; 8 bases align to TRBD2. CDR1 LNHDA and CDR2 SQIVND come from the germline V gene (reference sequence). This CDR3 is 15 amino acids long. The ends lost 3 bases at V and 5 bases at J; junction bases unmatched: 6. The CDR3 loop reads CASSMGTRGDNEQFF. The CDR3 DNA reads as TGTGCCAGTAGTATGGGGACTAGGGGAGACAATGAGCAGTTCTTC.

The rearrangement uses TRBV6-1 and TRBJ1-6, with 7 bases lining up with TRBD1. Looked up from germline, CDR1 is MNHNS and CDR2 is SASEGT. V dropped 3 bases and J dropped 3; count of bases not matched to a gene: 8. This CDR3 contains 17 residues. CDR3 amino acids: CASSDWRRQGYNSPLHF. CDR3 bases: TGTGCCAGCAGTGACTGGAGGCGACAGGGCTATAATTCACCCCTCCACTTT.

J is TRBJ1-6 and V is TRBV5-1, with 9 nucleotides matching TRBD1. The germline V gene has CDR1 SGHRS and CDR2 YFSETQ. The CDR3 runs to 16 residues. The V segment lost 4 bases and the J segment 6 bases; nucleotides outside the gene matches: 8. The CDR3: CASSPEPGQGNSPLHF. DNA for the CDR3: TGCGCCAGCAGCCCAGAACCGGGACAGGGTAATTCACCCCTCCACTTT.

This rearrangement joins TRBV5-1 to TRBJ2-1; 13 bases agree with TRBD2. Germline lookup yields CDR1 SGHRS and CDR2 YFSETQ. There are 18 residues in the CDR3. With V trimmed by 2 bases and J by 0 bases, 5 bases remained unmatched. The chain's CDR3 is CASSLTTSGRASYNEQFF. CDR3 sequence (DNA): TGCGCCAGCAGCTTAACAACTAGCGGGAGGGCCTCCTACAATGAGCAGTTCTTC.

This chain links TRBV7-6 with TRBJ1-3; D not certain. Germline V lookup: CDR1 SGHVS, CDR2 FNYEAQ. V shed 3 bases and J shed 2 bases, with 8 bases lying between them. The CDR3 has 14 amino acids. This chain's CDR3 is CASSLGEPGNTIYF. For the CDR3, the DNA is TGTGCCAGCAGCTTGGGAGAGCCTGGAAACACCATATATTTT.

The rearrangement links TRBV24-1 to TRBJ1-1; D possibly corresponds to TRBD1 (5 bases). Germline lookup yields CDR1 KGHDR and CDR2 SFDVKD. The CDR3 has 12 residues. The V gene lost 6 bases and the J gene lost 4 bases, with 8 bases spanning the gap. The CDR3 region has the DNA TGTGCCACCAGTCTGGGGGGCACTGAAGCTTTCTTT. Its translation is CATSLGGTEAFF.

The genes are TRBV7-7 and TRBJ2-5; TRBD2 might be the D (6 bases). Germline CDR1 is SSHAT and CDR2 is FNYEAQ (reference sequence). The V gene lost 0 bases and the J gene lost 1 base, with 9 bases spanning the gap. The CDR3 extends over 15 amino acids. The CDR3, as DNA: TGTGCCAGCAGCTTAGCGGGGGGTCTCCAAGAGACCCAGTACTTC. Amino acids: CASSLAGGLQETQYF.

The rearrangement joins TRBV12-5 to TRBJ2-3, with 7 positions matching TRBD2. This CDR3 has 14 residues. Germline V CDR1 and CDR2: LGHNT, FRNRAP. V lost 5 bases and J lost 2; bases outside the gene matches: 4. The chain's CDR3 is CASGPSGNTDTQYF. CDR3 in DNA: TGTGCTAGTGGTCCGAGCGGGAACACAGATACGCAGTATTTT.

The chain is built from TRBV4-1 and TRBJ2-7; possibly TRBD1 for D (5 bases). The CDR3 spans 16 residues. With 1 base removed from V and 3 bases from J, the gap between germline ends came to 16 bases. CDR1 is MGHRA and CDR2 is YSYEKL in the germline V gene. The CDR3 DNA sequence: TGCGCCAGCAGCCAAGGTGCATCTGAAAGGGGCTACGAGCAGTACTTC. This codes for CASSQGASERGYEQYF.

The rearrangement links TRBV19 to TRBJ1-2; tentative D call: TRBD1 (5 bases). Trimming took off 0 bases at V and 7 bases at J, with 12 bases between the two ends. Germline lookup yields CDR1 LNHDA and CDR2 SQIVND (reference sequence). The CDR3 length is 14 residues. The CDR3 DNA reads as TGTGCCAGTAGTATAGATCAAGGGGTTCGTGGCTACACCTTC. Protein sequence: CASSIDQGVRGYTF.

The rearrangement joins TRBV18 to TRBJ2-7; TRBD1 might be the D (5 bases). The CDR3 runs 16 residues. Between the trimmed V and J ends, which lost 0 bases and 7 bases, there was a span of 19 bases. CDR1 KGHSH and CDR2 LQKENI come from the germline V gene. CDR3 nucleotide sequence: TGTGCCAGCTCACCACCGGGTCCCCAGACAGCCAGGGAGCAGTACTTC. It codes for CASSPPGPQTAREQYF.

The V call is TRBV2, the J call TRBJ2-1; 9 bases agree with TRBD1. Germline loops: CDR1 SNHLY, CDR2 FYNNEI. The CDR3 totals 17 residues. With V trimmed by 6 bases and J by 8 bases, 17 bases remained unmatched. The CDR3 loop is CASREIIRDRASDEQFF. The CDR3 region has the DNA TGTGCCAGCAGAGAGATAATCCGGGACAGGGCGTCGGATGAGCAGTTCTTC.

V and J are TRBV30 and TRBJ1-1; 9 bases are shared with TRBD1. The germline CDR1 and CDR2 sequences are GTSNPN and SVGIG (reference sequence). Trimming took 4 bases from V and 10 from J; bases not matched to a gene: 10. This CDR3 has 13 residues. The CDR3: CAWTGTGLGGAFF. The CDR3 nucleotides read TGTGCCTGGACCGGGACAGGGCTGGGGGGAGCTTTCTTT.

The V and J genes are TRBV6-5 and TRBJ2-1, with D possibly being TRBD2 (5 bases). V lost 11 bases to trimming and J lost 6 bases, with 20 bases between them. The CDR3 covers 14 residues. Germline loops: CDR1 MNHEY, CDR2 SVGAGI. This CDR3 is CALLKDSLGNEQFF. In DNA form, the CDR3 reads TGTGCCCTACTGAAGGACTCCCTGGGCAATGAGCAGTTCTTC.

In DNA form, the CDR3 reads TGCGCCAGCAGCTTCGAGGGTACTGAAGCTTTCTTT. The encoded protein is CASSFEGTEAFF. The rearrangement joins TRBV5-1 to TRBJ1-1; unclear D gene. V dropped 2 bases and J dropped 5 bases, with 7 bases sitting between them. This CDR3 region has 12 residues. Per the germline V gene, CDR1 is SGHRS and CDR2 is YFSETQ.

V usage is TRBV7-9 and J usage is TRBJ1-1, with a tentative D call TRBD1 (6 bases). The V gene lost 5 bases and the J gene lost 3 bases, with 16 bases spanning the gap. The CDR3 consists of 15 residues. Germline V lookup: CDR1 SEHNR, CDR2 FQNEAQ (reference sequence). CDR3 protein: CASSPPNRVDTEAFF. DNA for the CDR3: TGTGCCAGCAGCCCCCCCAACAGGGTGGACACTGAAGCTTTCTTT.

The chain joins TRBV5-1 to TRBJ2-2, with D possibly matching TRBD1 (6 bases). In germline, CDR1 is SGHRS, CDR2 YFSETQ. Trimming stripped 4 bases from V and 2 bases from J, with 12 bases between. The CDR3 is 15 residues long. CDR3 DNA sequence: TGCGCCAGCAGCATGGGGGACACCAACACCGGGGAGCTGTTTTTT. Protein: CASSMGDTNTGELFF.

In nucleotides, the CDR3 is TGTGCCAGCAGCTTGTTGGCGGGGGGAGCTGCAGATACGCAGTATTTT. It is translated as CASSLLAGGAADTQYF. This rearrangement joins TRBV11-3 to TRBJ2-3; TRBD2 matches 8 bases. Germline assignment: CDR1 SGHNT and CDR2 YENEEA. CDR3 size: 16 residues. With 3 bases clipped from V and 4 bases from J, the junction kept 9 bases outside the gene matches.